One and the same sample provided the 5 T cell receptor beta chains below, sequenced in a study of neurological immune-mediated disorders. TCRdb ran MiXCR on the 5' RACE reads and lists one entry per CDR3 protein. The sample lists 120,000 or so distinct CDR3 sequences, roughly 3.4% occurring once. The specimen sequenced was PBMCs. The receptors stem from a woman aged 30 to 39 with multiple sclerosis.

This clonotype was seen many times. V is TRBV20-1 and J is TRBJ1-2, with a possible D match to TRBD1 (6 bases). This CDR3 contains 13 residues. Germline V gene sequence: CDR1 DFQATT, CDR2 SNEGSKA (reference sequence). V lost 3 bases, J lost 13 bases, and 21 bases lay in between. The chain's CDR3 is CSASVGGAGKATF. The CDR3 bases are TGCAGTGCTAGTGTGGGGGGGGCAGGGAAGGCCACCTTC.

This clonotype was recorded at least ten times. The V call is TRBV5-1, the J call TRBJ2-3, with D maybe TRBD2 (6 bases). CDR1 is SGHRS and CDR2 is YFSETQ in the germline V gene. Trimming stripped 1 base from V and 2 bases from J, with 11 bases between. The CDR3 is made up of 15 amino acids. This chain's CDR3 is CASSLKGLFTDTQYF. The CDR3 DNA reads as TGCGCCAGCAGCTTGAAGGGACTCTTCACAGATACGCAGTATTTT.

This clonotype was seen ten or more times. The J gene is TRBJ1-1, the V gene TRBV12-3 or TRBV12-4, with D hard to call. The CDR3 loop spans 15 amino acids. V lost 2 bases to trimming and J lost 10 bases, with 20 bases between them. The CDR3: CASSLNSVFRTGAFF. The DNA for the CDR3 is TGTGCCAGCAGTTTAAATAGTGTTTTCAGGACGGGAGCTTTCTTT.

This clonotype came up a few times. The chain is built from TRBV6-1 and TRBJ1-1; D is possibly TRBD1 (5 bases). This CDR3 comprises 15 residues. V was cut by 2 bases and J by 4 bases, with 14 bases left in between. Germline loops: CDR1 MNHNS, CDR2 SASEGT. CDR3 residues: CASSELGGVPTEAFF. In nucleotides, the CDR3 is TGTGCCAGCAGTGAACTCGGGGGGGTCCCCACTGAAGCTTTCTTT.

The table lists this clonotype with many counts. The rearrangement joins TRBV20-1 to TRBJ1-5; D might be TRBD1 (6 bases). V was trimmed by 4 bases and J by 4 bases, leaving 20 bases between them. CDR1 is DFQATT, CDR2 SNEGSKA, per germline (reference sequence). The CDR3 is 16 amino acids. CDR3 coding DNA: TGCAGTGCTACCGTTGGAGTACAGGGAAGGAATCAGCCCCAGCATTTT. Residues: CSATVGVQGRNQPQHF.